This T cell receptor (beta chain) was recorded in a study of glioma-infiltrating T cells after dendritic cell vaccination. Overall study context: Patients received three intradermal dendritic cell vaccine injections at biweekly intervals.

TCRB CDR3 was amplified from 2 ug genomic DNA or less. Amplification used 60 V beta primers and 13 J beta primers. Profiled with immunoSEQ multiplex PCR; TCRdb holds only in-frame clones, not every one. Among 70,000 to 100,000 clones listed, roughly four fifths were seen once. In germline, CDR1 is MDHEN, CDR2 SYDVKM. The V and J ends lost 4 bases and 13 bases, in that order; junction bases with no gene match: 16. The CDR3 spans 16 residues. Time point: after dendritic cell vaccination, including at tumor progression/relapse. Selection required adequate fresh-frozen tumor tissue plus more than two years' survival data.

This clonotype was obtained from a human donor with glioblastoma. The specimen was blood, collected after dendritic cell vaccination. V gene TRBV28 combines with J gene TRBJ1-4; 9 bases match TRBD1. As DNA, the CDR3 is TGTGCCAGCAGTTCACTGCCGGGACAGGGCCTGGGAGGACTGTTTTTT. It specifies CASSSLPGQGLGGLFF.